The 27 T cell receptor beta chains reported below all come from one sample, sequenced in a study of blood T cell repertoires in COVID-19. Some clones are missing from TCRdb's copy, which holds only in-frame ones; the method was immunoSEQ multiplex PCR. This sample yields approximately 110,000 clones, of which 81% are seen a single time; 30% to 45% belongs to the top ten. The sample consisted of peripheral blood. Receptors were obtained from a man older than 75 with acute or convalescent COVID-19.

This clone was found a few times. The chain combines TRBV7-9 with TRBJ1-1; TRBD1 might be the D (6 bases). The CDR3 has 12 amino acids. V gave up 2 bases and J gave up 7 bases, with 8 bases separating them. Germline V CDR1 and CDR2: SEHNR, FQNEAQ (reference sequence). The CDR3 loop reads CASSLSGHEAFF. The CDR3 region has the DNA TGTGCCAGCAGCTTATCGGGACATGAAGCTTTCTTT.

The chain joins TRBV9 to TRBJ1-3, with TRBD1 as a possible D gene (5 bases). The CDR3 sequence is 15 residues long. The V end lost 4 bases, the J end lost 0 bases, and 11 bases lay between the germline ends. Germline loops: CDR1 SGDLS, CDR2 YYNGEE. CDR3 in amino acids: CASSSRQSSGNTIYF. In DNA, the CDR3 is TGTGCCAGCAGCTCACGACAGAGCTCTGGAAACACCATATATTTT.

The chain uses TRBV5-1 and TRBJ2-1; 7 bases are a match to TRBD1. The CDR3 runs to 14 residues. Losses at the gene ends were 7 bases for V and 0 bases for J; bases not matched to a gene: 4. Germline V CDR1 and CDR2: SGHRS, YFSETQ. For the CDR3, the DNA is TGCGCCAGCTTTAGGGACAGCTCCTACAATGAGCAGTTCTTC. As protein: CASFRDSSYNEQFF.

The chain uses TRBV6-5 and TRBJ2-5; D perhaps matches TRBD1 (6 bases). The germline V gene has CDR1 MNHEY and CDR2 SVGAGI. The CDR3 is made up of 15 amino acids. Trimming took 4 bases from V and 5 from J, leaving 17 bases between them. The CDR3 coding sequence is TGTGCCAGCAGTTGGGCCTACAGGGTCGGCGAGACCCAGTACTTC. Its protein is CASSWAYRVGETQYF.

V usage is TRBV30 and J usage is TRBJ1-1; D gene unclear. Trimming cost V 1 base and J 0 bases, with 3 bases left between them. The CDR3 is made up of 12 amino acids. Germline V gene data show CDR1 as GTSNPN and CDR2 as SVGIG (reference sequence). In nucleotides, the CDR3 is TGTGCCTGGAGTGGCGTGAACACTGAAGCTTTCTTT. Translated, it gives CAWSGVNTEAFF. Using reference TRBV30 and TRBJ1-1 for the parts outside the CDR3, the full variable domain is SQTIHQWPATLVQPVGSPLSLECTVEGTSNPNLYWYRQAAGRGLQLLFYSVGIGQISSEVPQNLSASRPQDRQFILSSKKLLLSDSGFYLCAWSGVNTEAFFGQGTRLTVV.

V and J are TRBV6-5 and TRBJ2-6; TRBD2 might be the D (5 bases). The CDR3 totals 16 residues. Germline lookup yields CDR1 MNHEY and CDR2 SVGAGI. The ends were cut back, 2 bases at V and 0 bases at J, with 8 bases in the middle. CDR3 sequence (DNA): TGTGCCAGCAGTTACGAGGGTCGCTCTGGGGCCAACGTCCTGACTTTC. Its protein is CASSYEGRSGANVLTF.

This chain links TRBV5-5 with TRBJ2-7; D gene uncertain. CDR3 length: 15 residues. Trimming shortened V by 0 bases and J by 4 bases, and 14 bases separated the two germline ends. CDR1 and CDR2 (germline): SGHKS, YYEKEE (reference sequence). The CDR3 region is CASSLVYSLSYEQYF. In DNA form, the CDR3 reads TGTGCCAGCAGCTTGGTATACTCCCTCTCATACGAGCAGTACTTC.

The genes are TRBV28 and TRBJ1-5; the D gene is possibly TRBD1 (5 bases). The germline CDR1 and CDR2 sequences are MDHEN and SYDVKM. The length of the CDR3 is 14 residues. V gave up 4 bases and J gave up 4 bases, with 11 bases separating them. In DNA, the CDR3 is TGTGCCAGCAGTTCCAGGGCCCTAAATCAGCCCCAGCATTTT. Translated: CASSSRALNQPQHF. The full variable domain, with the rest looked up from reference TRBV28 and TRBJ1-5, is DVKVTQSSRYLVKRTGEKVFLECVQDMDHENMFWYRQDPGLGLRLIYFSYDVKMKEKGDIPEGYSVSREKKERFSLILESASTNQTSMYLCASSSRALNQPQHFGDGTRLSIL.

The rearrangement uses TRBV5-1 and TRBJ2-2; TRBD2 matches at 13 bases. Unmatched junction bases numbered 2, after V lost 0 bases and J lost 3 bases. This CDR3 is built from 17 residues. Germline V lookup: CDR1 SGHRS, CDR2 YFSETQ. CDR3: CASSLGLAGGYTGELFF. The DNA of the CDR3 is TGCGCCAGCAGCTTGGGACTAGCGGGAGGATACACCGGGGAGCTGTTTTTT.

The genes are TRBV5-1 and TRBJ1-4, with 11 bases that match TRBD1. This CDR3 region has 16 residues. Germline V gene sequence: CDR1 SGHRS, CDR2 YFSETQ. Trimming took 4 bases from V and 1 from J; bases not matched to a gene: 3. CDR3 amino acids: CASSPGQGGTNEKLFF. The CDR3, as DNA: TGCGCCAGCAGCCCGGGACAGGGGGGAACTAATGAAAAACTGTTTTTT.

The V and J genes are TRBV15 and TRBJ1-1, with TRBD1 identical over 7 bases. This CDR3 comprises 16 residues. CDR1 and CDR2 (germline): LNHNV, YYDKDF (reference sequence). With 0 bases clipped from V and 4 bases from J, the junction kept 8 bases outside the gene matches. The CDR3 DNA sequence: TGTGCCACCAGCAGAGAAGTGGGCAGGGGGGTCACTGAAGCTTTCTTT. This gives the protein CATSREVGRGVTEAFF.

V usage is TRBV7-9 and J usage is TRBJ2-7, with 11 bases matching TRBD2. The CDR3 has 16 amino acids. V lost 0 bases to trimming and J lost 6 bases; unmatched junction nucleotides: 7. Germline V lookup: CDR1 SEHNR, CDR2 FQNEAQ (reference sequence). CDR3 in amino acids: CASSLARTSGSGEQYF. CDR3 in DNA: TGTGCCAGCAGCTTAGCGAGAACTAGCGGGAGTGGCGAGCAGTACTTC.

This sequence joins TRBV11-3 and TRBJ2-5; D is uncertain. The CDR3 length is 13 residues. Germline-derived CDR1 and CDR2 are SGHNT and YENEEA. V lost 5 bases, J lost 2 bases, and 9 bases lay in between. The CDR3 protein is CASSALQQETQYF. CDR3 coding DNA: TGTGCCAGCAGCGCGCTACAGCAAGAGACCCAGTACTTC.

The J gene is TRBJ2-7, the V gene TRBV30; 10 nucleotides agree with TRBD2. The CDR3 extends over 16 amino acids. J lost 4 bases, V lost 3 bases, and 12 bases had no gene match. Per germline, CDR1 GTSNPN and CDR2 SVGIG (reference sequence). CDR3 region: CAWRPAPGLAQYEQYF. DNA for the CDR3: TGTGCCTGGAGGCCAGCGCCGGGACTAGCGCAATACGAGCAGTACTTC.

This sequence joins TRBV19 and TRBJ1-5; D is unresolved. Looked up from germline, CDR1 is LNHDA and CDR2 is SQIVND (reference sequence). The CDR3 contains 16 residues. V lost 3 bases to trimming and J lost 0 bases, with 12 bases between them. CDR3: CASSINLVNSNQPQHF. CDR3 DNA: TGTGCCAGTAGTATTAATTTAGTGAATAGCAATCAGCCCCAGCATTTT. The variable domain in full, completed from reference TRBV19 and TRBJ1-5, reads DGGITQSPKYLFRKEGQNVTLSCEQNLNHDAMYWYRQDPGQGLRLIYYSQIVNDFQKGDIAEGYSVSREKKESFPLTVTSAQKNPTAFYLCASSINLVNSNQPQHFGDGTRLSIL.

This chain uses TRBV7-9 with TRBJ2-2; TRBD2 aligns across 7 bases. Germline V gene data show CDR1 as SEHNR and CDR2 as FQNEAQ (reference sequence). The CDR3 loop spans 17 amino acids. V trimming: 5 bases; J trimming: 1 base; junction bases outside the gene matches: 10. The CDR3 reads CASSKPQSGKNTGELFF. DNA for the CDR3: TGTGCCAGCAGCAAACCCCAGAGCGGGAAGAACACCGGGGAGCTGTTTTTT.

This clone was counted a few times. The chain is built from TRBV7-2 and TRBJ1-5; maybe TRBD1 (5 bases). Trimming took off 5 bases at V and 3 bases at J, with 8 bases between the two ends. The CDR3 has 13 residues. Germline assignment: CDR1 SGHTA and CDR2 FQGNSA. CDR3 sequence reads: CASSVRDNQPQHF. The DNA for the CDR3 is TGTGCCAGCAGCGTCAGGGACAATCAGCCCCAGCATTTT. Filled out from reference TRBV7-2 and TRBJ1-5, the complete variable domain reads GAGVSQSPSNKVTEKGKDVELRCDPISGHTALYWYRQSLGQGLEFLIYFQGNSAPDKSGLPSDRFSAERTGGSVSTLTIQRTQQEDSAVYLCASSVRDNQPQHFGDGTRLSIL.

In its sample, this clone was seen once. V usage is TRBV5-6 and J usage is TRBJ2-3; D ambiguous. The V gene lost 4 bases and the J gene lost 4 bases, with 13 bases spanning the gap. The CDR3 is made up of 14 amino acids. In germline, CDR1 is SGHDT, CDR2 YYEEEE. The DNA of the CDR3 is TGTGCCAGCAGCACCCAAAAAGACTCAGATACGCAGTATTTT. Translating it yields CASSTQKDSDTQYF.

V is TRBV5-1 and J is TRBJ1-1, with a weak D call TRBD1 (6 bases). This CDR3 is built from 14 residues. Trimming removed 5 bases from V and 4 bases from J, with 15 bases in between. Germline loops: CDR1 SGHRS, CDR2 YFSETQ. The CDR3 coding sequence is TGCGCCAGCAGATTGCGACAGGCGGGCACTGAAGCTTTCTTT. This codes for CASRLRQAGTEAFF.

The rearrangement joins TRBV6-1 to TRBJ2-7; TRBD1 agrees at 7 bases. V shed 2 bases, J shed 0 bases, and the junction held 7 bases outside the gene matches. This CDR3 is built from 16 residues. Germline V gives CDR1 MNHNS, CDR2 SASEGT. DNA of the CDR3: TGTGCCAGCAGTGAACTAGGGACAGCCCGCTCCTACGAGCAGTACTTC. Translated, it gives CASSELGTARSYEQYF.

This clone occurred a few times. The CDR3 sequence is CASSPLAQTGELFF. As DNA, the CDR3 is TGTGCCAGTAGTCCCCTGGCTCAGACCGGGGAGCTGTTTTTT. The chain has TRBV19 and TRBJ2-2; D is ambiguous. V shed 5 bases and J shed 5 bases, with 12 bases lying between them. The CDR3 is 14 residues long. Per the germline V gene, CDR1 is LNHDA and CDR2 is SQIVND (reference sequence).

The V call is TRBV12-3 or TRBV12-4, the J call TRBJ1-1; the D is unclear. The length of the CDR3 is 13 residues. The germline V and J ends were trimmed by 5 bases and 5 bases, with 12 bases remaining between them. CDR3 loop: CASSLGPGTEAFF. In DNA, the CDR3 is TGTGCCAGCAGTCTTGGGCCGGGAACTGAAGCTTTCTTT.

This clone was observed a handful of times. The genes are TRBV18 and TRBJ2-7, with D perhaps matching TRBD1 (5 bases). The CDR3 covers 14 residues. V lost 6 bases to trimming and J lost 1 base, with 13 bases between them. Per the germline V gene, CDR1 is KGHSH and CDR2 is LQKENI. CDR3 bases: TGTGCCAGCTCGATGGGGCTAGGGTCCTACGAGCAGTACTTC. This encodes CASSMGLGSYEQYF. Full variable domain (remainder filled in from reference TRBV18 and TRBJ2-7): NAGVMQNPRHLVRRRGQEARLRCSPMKGHSHVYWYRQLPEEGLKFMVYLQKENIIDESGMPKERFSAEFPKEGPSILRIQQVVRGDSAAYFCASSMGLGSYEQYFGPGTRLTVT.

This sequence joins TRBV6-5 and TRBJ2-1, with D possibly matching TRBD2 (7 bases). Germline V gene sequence: CDR1 MNHEY, CDR2 SVGAGI. The CDR3 extends over 15 amino acids. Trimming cost V 8 bases and J 3 bases, with 17 bases left between them. As DNA, the CDR3 is TGTGCCAGCCTACGACGGGGGGCCAGCTACAATGAGCAGTTCTTC. Protein product: CASLRRGASYNEQFF.

This rearrangement joins TRBV27 to TRBJ2-7; the match to TRBD1 covers 9 bases. Trimming took 3 bases from V and 6 from J; bases not matched to a gene: 15. CDR1 is MNHEY and CDR2 is SMNVEV in the germline V gene (reference sequence). The CDR3 has 17 amino acids. This CDR3 is CASSFYKAGTGRSEQYF. In DNA form, the CDR3 reads TGTGCCAGCAGTTTCTACAAAGCCGGGACAGGGCGATCCGAGCAGTACTTC.

The chain combines TRBV6-5 with TRBJ2-5; 8 bases fit TRBD1. The trim removed 6 bases at V and 5 bases at J, leaving 11 bases unmatched. The CDR3 extends over 15 amino acids. Germline assignment: CDR1 MNHEY and CDR2 SVGAGI. This CDR3 reads CASSSTGTGGETQYF. The CDR3 DNA follows: TGTGCCAGCAGCTCAACCGGGACAGGCGGGGAGACCCAGTACTTC.

The rearrangement uses TRBV28 and TRBJ1-4; D might be TRBD1 (6 bases). The CDR3 sequence is 17 residues long. Germline CDR1 and CDR2: MDHEN and SYDVKM. Trimming took 3 bases from V and 4 from J, leaving 18 bases between them. CDR3: CASSLTGGRGLNEKLFF. The DNA of the CDR3 is TGTGCCAGCAGTTTGACGGGGGGCCGGGGCCTTAATGAAAAACTGTTTTTT.